This T cell receptor beta chain was sequenced in a study of T-cell reconstitution after alpha-beta-depleted transplantation in children listed by TCRdb under 2016. About the full investigation: T-cell immune reconstitution after TCRalphabeta/CD19-depleted allogeneic hematopoietic cell transplantation in children was quantitatively tracked in the study by means of TCR repertoire profiling.

The protocol used for the library was PCR. The sequencer was an Illumina HiSeq 2500. To normalize quantification of the TCRbeta repertoire, the TCR libraries were built with molecular barcoding that relied on unique molecular identifiers. The public reads were reprocessed in TCRdb via fastp at Q25 and MiXCR, keeping in-frame beta chains. Identical CDR3 protein sequences are pooled into one entry, listed with their most common genes and DNA. This sample is represented by around 960,000 distinct CDR3 sequences; 25% to 35% of them were singletons. Of the sample, about 28% falls within the top ten clones. Explained via the paper, the treatment or condition label denotes: allogeneic hematopoietic cell transplantation with graft depleted of TCRalphabeta T cells and CD19 B cells. Transplant recipients were children who received TCRalphabeta/CD19-depleted allogeneic hematopoietic cell grafts. V loses 3 bases, J loses 6 bases, and the germline ends lie 13 bases apart. CDR1 and CDR2 are drawn from the germline V gene (reference sequence): DFQATT, SNEGSKA. Taken from cysteine to phenylalanine, the CDR3 has 13 residues. Only the CDR3 DNA is retained, 39 bases long and in frame from the first base.

Findings and caveats that apply to the study as a whole: The frequencies of hyperexpanded clones fell over the following months, and after one year, T-cell counts and TCRbeta diversity were mostly attributed to newly produced T cells. The high TCRbeta diversity at day 60 in some patients was ascribed to recipient T cells and intrathymic progenitors that had survived conditioning. Apparently early alphabetaT-cell count recovery about two months after transplant reportedly relied on only several hundred rapidly expanded clones derived from non-depleted graft cells.

Notes on this clonotype: Its recognized antigen is unknown. Base qualities are not at hand, and no much larger clone is one base apart.

The sequence links TRBV20-1 to TRBJ2-3; no confident D gene assignment can be made. The specimen was PBMCs, mostly from graft donor cells, collected 360 days after TCRalphabeta/CD19-depleted stem cell transplant. The TCR originated in a boy younger than two who had a stem cell transplant for SCID, so the T cells may come from the graft donor. The bases read TGCAGTGCTAGGTTTCAGGCCAGGGATACGCAGTATTTT. This sequence encodes CSARFQARDTQYF.